This T cell receptor (beta chain) originates from a study of patients and donors after allogeneic stem cell transplantation. The germline V gene has CDR1 ENHRY and CDR2 SYGVKD. Unmatched junction bases numbered 2, after V lost 8 bases and J lost 7 bases. The CDR3 runs 11 residues. TCRdb reprocessed the RT-PCR reads with MiXCR, giving one entry per CDR3 protein. The sample yields about a million distinct CDR3 sequences, more than 15% seen once. This TCR was recovered from a human donor who was either an allogeneic HSCT recipient or a stem cell or donor lymphocyte infusion donor (not recorded which). It is not recorded whose cells these are; they may come from a transplant donor. The chain links TRBV10-3 to TRBJ2-1; 7 nucleotides match TRBD1. Sequencing used blood, either unsorted or a sorted T cell fraction (not recorded which). The CDR3 sequence: CAIGRGNEQFF. The CDR3, as DNA: TGTGCCATCGGCAGGGGGAATGAGCAGTTCTTC.